Listed here are 11 T cell receptor beta chains from one sample, sequenced in a study of cytomegalovirus exposure and HLA in healthy donors. Both 60 Vbeta primers and 13 Jbeta primers went into the PCR. Libraries were prepared by immunoSEQ multiplex PCR; TCRdb keeps only in-frame clonotypes and omits some of them. The table records approximately 160,000 clones, 80% to 90% of them present only once. Input material: PBMCs. These receptors all stem from a girl aged 5-17 years in good health and CMV-seropositive.

The rearrangement joins TRBV4-1 to TRBJ2-3; possibly TRBD1 for D (5 bases). From germline, CDR1 is MGHRA and CDR2 YSYEKL. Trimming shortened V by 2 bases and J by 0 bases, and 12 bases separated the two germline ends. The CDR3 length is 16 residues. CDR3 region: CASSQRPGRSTDTQYF. The CDR3 region has the DNA TGCGCCAGCAGCCAACGCCCAGGGCGGAGCACAGATACGCAGTATTTT.

Here the CDR3 reads CAISDVSRATEAFF. The CDR3 nucleotides read TGTGCCATCAGTGATGTAAGCAGGGCCACTGAAGCTTTCTTT. The genes are TRBV10-3 and TRBJ1-1, with D perhaps TRBD1 (5 bases). Germline CDR1 ENHRY, CDR2 SYGVKD. With 3 bases removed from V and 4 bases from J, the gap between germline ends came to 12 bases. CDR3 length: 14 residues.

This clone was seen a handful of times. V and J are TRBV7-3 and TRBJ1-1; 7 bases map to TRBD1. The germline gives CDR1 SGHTA, CDR2 FQGTGA. V gave up 5 bases and J gave up 5 bases; unmatched junction bases: 11. The CDR3 contains 15 residues. The CDR3 sequence is CASSKWTGKGTEAFF. CDR3 DNA: TGTGCCAGCAGCAAATGGACAGGAAAGGGGACTGAAGCTTTCTTT.

The CDR3 is CASSRSGTDNYEQYF. In DNA form, the CDR3 reads TGTGCCAGCAGCAGATCCGGGACAGACAACTACGAGCAGTACTTC. The chain has TRBV7-2 and TRBJ2-7; 7 nucleotides align to TRBD1. This CDR3 spans 15 amino acids. J lost 3 bases, V lost 5 bases, and 10 bases had no gene match. Germline loops: CDR1 SGHTA, CDR2 FQGNSA.

The chain has TRBV4-1 and TRBJ1-5, with 10 bases that match TRBD1. The J segment lost 8 bases and the V segment lost 1 base, leaving 11 bases of the junction unmatched. There are 17 residues in the CDR3. Germline CDR1 MGHRA, CDR2 YSYEKL. The DNA for the CDR3 is TGCGCCAGCAGCCAAGCTATGACAGGGGGCGCAGGGAAGCCCCAGCATTTT. Translated: CASSQAMTGGAGKPQHF.

V is TRBV6-5 and J is TRBJ1-6; possible D gene TRBD1, 6 bases. Trimming took 8 bases from V and 7 from J, leaving 9 bases between them. The CDR3 is made up of 12 amino acids. The germline V gene encodes CDR1 MNHEY and CDR2 SVGAGI. The CDR3: CASGQSNSPLHF. The CDR3 DNA is TGTGCCAGCGGACAGTCAAATTCACCCCTCCACTTT.

This sequence joins TRBV27 and TRBJ1-2; tentatively, D is TRBD1 (5 bases). This CDR3 spans 14 amino acids. CDR1 and CDR2 from the germline V gene are MNHEY and SMNVEV (reference sequence). Trimming shortened V by 7 bases and J by 5 bases, and 17 bases separated the two germline ends. The CDR3 DNA follows: TGTGCCAGCAAAATAAGGGGCAGTCTATATGGCTACACCTTC. Protein product: CASKIRGSLYGYTF.

The chain carries TRBV30 and TRBJ1-3; no definite D call. Per germline, CDR1 GTSNPN and CDR2 SVGIG (reference sequence). The CDR3 extends over 15 amino acids. Trimming took 2 bases from V and 4 from J, leaving 15 bases between them. CDR3 nucleotides: TGTGCCTGGAGTCTTAGTTCTAACTCCGGAAACACCATATATTTT. It is translated as CAWSLSSNSGNTIYF.

The V and J genes are TRBV10-3 and TRBJ2-1, with 11 bases lining up with TRBD2. The junction had 2 bases not matched to a gene; V was cut back by 7 bases and J by 6 bases. The CDR3 has 13 amino acids. Germline V CDR1 and CDR2: ENHRY, SYGVKD. The CDR3 region has the DNA TGTGCCATCACCGGGACTAGCGGCAATGAGCAGTTCTTC. It encodes CAITGTSGNEQFF.

This chain joins TRBV6-1 and TRBJ1-6, with 7 bases fitting TRBD1. V was pared by 5 bases and J by 5 bases, with 3 bases of the junction left unmatched. CDR3 length: 14 amino acids. The germline CDR1 and CDR2 sequences are MNHNS and SASEGT. The CDR3 DNA reads TGTGCCAGCAGTCCTACAGGGGATAATTCACCCCTCCACTTT. Protein sequence: CASSPTGDNSPLHF.

The chain joins TRBV12-5 to TRBJ2-5; 7 nucleotides align to TRBD1. In germline, CDR1 is LGHNT, CDR2 FRNRAP. The CDR3 has 17 residues. J lost 4 bases, V lost 3 bases, and 14 bases had no gene match. The CDR3 loop reads CASGFRLGQSKSETQYF. The CDR3 DNA follows: TGTGCTAGTGGTTTTCGATTGGGACAGTCAAAATCAGAGACCCAGTACTTC.